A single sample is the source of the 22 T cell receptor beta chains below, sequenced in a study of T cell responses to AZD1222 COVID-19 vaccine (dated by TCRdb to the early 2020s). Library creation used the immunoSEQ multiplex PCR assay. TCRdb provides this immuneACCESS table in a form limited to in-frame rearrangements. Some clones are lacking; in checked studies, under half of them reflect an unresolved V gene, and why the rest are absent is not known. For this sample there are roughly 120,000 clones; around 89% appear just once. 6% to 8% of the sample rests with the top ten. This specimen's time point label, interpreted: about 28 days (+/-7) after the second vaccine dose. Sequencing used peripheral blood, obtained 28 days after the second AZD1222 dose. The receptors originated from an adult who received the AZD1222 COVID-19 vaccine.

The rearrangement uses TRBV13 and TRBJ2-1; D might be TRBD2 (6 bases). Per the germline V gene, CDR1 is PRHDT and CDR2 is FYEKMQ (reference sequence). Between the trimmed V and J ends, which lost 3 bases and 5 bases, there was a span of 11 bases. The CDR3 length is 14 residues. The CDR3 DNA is TGTGCCAGCAGCTTCGGACTAACTAACAATGAGCAGTTCTTC. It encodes CASSFGLTNNEQFF.

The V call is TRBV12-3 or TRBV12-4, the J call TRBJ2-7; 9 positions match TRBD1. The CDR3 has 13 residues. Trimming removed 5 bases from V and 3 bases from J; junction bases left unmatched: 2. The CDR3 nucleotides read TGTGCCAGCAGTCCGACAGGGGGCTACGAGCAGTACTTC. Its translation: CASSPTGGYEQYF.

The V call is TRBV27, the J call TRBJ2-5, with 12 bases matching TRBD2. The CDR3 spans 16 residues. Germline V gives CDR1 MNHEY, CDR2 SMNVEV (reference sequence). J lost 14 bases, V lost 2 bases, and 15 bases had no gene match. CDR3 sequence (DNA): TGTGCCAGCAGTTTAAGCCCTGGCCTAGCGGGAGGGAGTATATACTTC. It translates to CASSLSPGLAGGSIYF.

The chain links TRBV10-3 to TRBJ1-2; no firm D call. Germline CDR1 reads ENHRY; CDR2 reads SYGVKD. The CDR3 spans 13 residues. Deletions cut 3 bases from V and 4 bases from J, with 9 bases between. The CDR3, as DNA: TGTGCCATCAGTGACGGTGGATTCTATGGCTACACCTTC. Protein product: CAISDGGFYGYTF.

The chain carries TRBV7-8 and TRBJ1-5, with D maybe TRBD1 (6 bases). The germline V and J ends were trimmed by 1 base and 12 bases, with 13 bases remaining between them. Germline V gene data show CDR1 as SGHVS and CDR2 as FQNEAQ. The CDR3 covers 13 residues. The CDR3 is CASSLEGGGFQHF. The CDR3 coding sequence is TGTGCCAGCAGCTTAGAGGGGGGTGGGTTCCAGCATTTT.

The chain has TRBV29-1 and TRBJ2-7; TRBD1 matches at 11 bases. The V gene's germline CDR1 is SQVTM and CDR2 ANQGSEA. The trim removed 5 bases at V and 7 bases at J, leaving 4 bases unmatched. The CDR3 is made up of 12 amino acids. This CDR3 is CSVWTGGWEQYF. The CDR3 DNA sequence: TGCAGCGTTTGGACAGGGGGCTGGGAGCAGTACTTC.

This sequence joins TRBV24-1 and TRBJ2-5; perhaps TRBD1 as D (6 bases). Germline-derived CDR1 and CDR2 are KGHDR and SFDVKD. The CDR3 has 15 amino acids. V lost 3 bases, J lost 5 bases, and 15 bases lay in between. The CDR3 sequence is CATSDTNRGHETQYF. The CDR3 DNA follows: TGTGCCACCAGTGATACTAACCGGGGACACGAGACCCAGTACTTC.

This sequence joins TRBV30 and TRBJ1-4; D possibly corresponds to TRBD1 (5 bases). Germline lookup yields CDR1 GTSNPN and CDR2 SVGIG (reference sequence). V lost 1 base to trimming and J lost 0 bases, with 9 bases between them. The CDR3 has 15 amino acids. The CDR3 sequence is CAWSALGATNEKLFF. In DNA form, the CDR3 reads TGTGCCTGGAGTGCCCTAGGGGCAACTAATGAAAAACTGTTTTTT.

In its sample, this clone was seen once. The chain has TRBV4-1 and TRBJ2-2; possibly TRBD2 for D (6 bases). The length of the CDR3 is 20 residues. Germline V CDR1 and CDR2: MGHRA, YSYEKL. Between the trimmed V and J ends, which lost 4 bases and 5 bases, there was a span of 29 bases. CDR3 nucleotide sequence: TGCGCCAGCAGCCCGACCCCCTTTTCCACCGGGAGTATAGGGACCGGGGAGCTGTTTTTT. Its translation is CASSPTPFSTGSIGTGELFF.

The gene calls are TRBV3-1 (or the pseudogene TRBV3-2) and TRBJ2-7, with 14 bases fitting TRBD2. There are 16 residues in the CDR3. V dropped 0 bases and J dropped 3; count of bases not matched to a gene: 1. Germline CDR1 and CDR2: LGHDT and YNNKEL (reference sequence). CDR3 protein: CASSQDGTSGSYEQYF. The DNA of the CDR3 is TGTGCCAGCAGCCAAGATGGGACTAGCGGGAGCTACGAGCAGTACTTC.

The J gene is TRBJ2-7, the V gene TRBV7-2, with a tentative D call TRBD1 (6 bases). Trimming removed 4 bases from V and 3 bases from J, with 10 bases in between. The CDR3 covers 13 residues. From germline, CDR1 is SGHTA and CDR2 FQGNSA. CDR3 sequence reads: CASSWIGGYEQYF. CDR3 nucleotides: TGTGCCAGCAGCTGGATAGGGGGCTACGAGCAGTACTTC.

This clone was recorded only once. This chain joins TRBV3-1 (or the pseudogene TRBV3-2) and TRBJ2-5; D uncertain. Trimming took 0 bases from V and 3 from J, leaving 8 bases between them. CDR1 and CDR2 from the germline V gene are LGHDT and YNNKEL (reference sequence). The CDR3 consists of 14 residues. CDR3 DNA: TGTGCCAGCAGCCAAGATACTGTTGAAGAGACCCAGTACTTC. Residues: CASSQDTVEETQYF.

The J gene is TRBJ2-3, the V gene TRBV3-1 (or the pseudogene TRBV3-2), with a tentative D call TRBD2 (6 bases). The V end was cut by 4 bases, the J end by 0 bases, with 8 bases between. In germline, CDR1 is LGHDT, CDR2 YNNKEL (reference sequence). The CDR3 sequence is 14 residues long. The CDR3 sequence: CASSLAVSTDTQYF. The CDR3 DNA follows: TGTGCCAGCAGCCTAGCGGTAAGCACAGATACGCAGTATTTT.

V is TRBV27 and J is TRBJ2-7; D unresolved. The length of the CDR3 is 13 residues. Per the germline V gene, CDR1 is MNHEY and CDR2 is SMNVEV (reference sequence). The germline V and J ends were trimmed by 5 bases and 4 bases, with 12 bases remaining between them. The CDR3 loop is CASSPRDGYEQYF. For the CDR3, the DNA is TGTGCCAGCAGTCCCCGAGACGGATACGAGCAGTACTTC.

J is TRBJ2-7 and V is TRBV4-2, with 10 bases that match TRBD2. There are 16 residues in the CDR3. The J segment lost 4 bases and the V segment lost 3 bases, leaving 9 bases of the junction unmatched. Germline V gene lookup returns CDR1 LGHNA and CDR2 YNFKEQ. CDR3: CASSHGLTSGAYEQYF. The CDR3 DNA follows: TGTGCCAGCAGCCATGGCCTTACTAGCGGGGCTTACGAGCAGTACTTC.

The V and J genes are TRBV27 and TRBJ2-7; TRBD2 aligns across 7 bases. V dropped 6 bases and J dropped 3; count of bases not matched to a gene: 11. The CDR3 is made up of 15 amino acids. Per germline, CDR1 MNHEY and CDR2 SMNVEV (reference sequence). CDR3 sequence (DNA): TGTGCCAGCAGCGGTCAGGGACTATTACTCTACGAGCAGTACTTC. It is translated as CASSGQGLLLYEQYF.

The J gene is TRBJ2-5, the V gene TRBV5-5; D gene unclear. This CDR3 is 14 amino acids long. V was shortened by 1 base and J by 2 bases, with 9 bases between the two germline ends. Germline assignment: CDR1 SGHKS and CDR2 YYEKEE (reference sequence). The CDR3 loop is CASSLRVSQETQYF. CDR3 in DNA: TGTGCCAGCAGCTTGAGGGTCTCGCAAGAGACCCAGTACTTC.

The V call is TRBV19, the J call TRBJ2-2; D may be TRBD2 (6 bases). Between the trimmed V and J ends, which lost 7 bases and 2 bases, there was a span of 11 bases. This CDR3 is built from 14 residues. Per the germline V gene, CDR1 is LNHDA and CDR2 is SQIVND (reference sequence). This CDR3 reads CASIRGINTGELFF. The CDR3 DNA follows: TGTGCCAGTATCCGCGGGATTAACACCGGGGAGCTGTTTTTT.

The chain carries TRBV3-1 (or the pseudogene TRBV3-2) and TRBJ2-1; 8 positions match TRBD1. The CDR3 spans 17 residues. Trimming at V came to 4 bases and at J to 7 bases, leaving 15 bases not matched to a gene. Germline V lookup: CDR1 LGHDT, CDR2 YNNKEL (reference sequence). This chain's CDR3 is CASSPSKGNDRGNEQFF. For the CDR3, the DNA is TGTGCCAGCAGCCCCAGTAAAGGGAACGACAGGGGAAATGAGCAGTTCTTC.

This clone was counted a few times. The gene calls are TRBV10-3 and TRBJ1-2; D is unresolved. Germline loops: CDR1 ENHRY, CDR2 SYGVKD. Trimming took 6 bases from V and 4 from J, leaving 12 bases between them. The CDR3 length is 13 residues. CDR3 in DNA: TGTGCCATCAGCGCAGACGGAATCTATGGCTACACCTTC. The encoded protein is CAISADGIYGYTF.

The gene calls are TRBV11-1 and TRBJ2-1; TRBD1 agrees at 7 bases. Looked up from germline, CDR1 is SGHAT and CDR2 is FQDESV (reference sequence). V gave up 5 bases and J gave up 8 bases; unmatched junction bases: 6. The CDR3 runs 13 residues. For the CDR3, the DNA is TGTGCCAGCAGCGGACAACAGGGGTATGAGCAGTTCTTC. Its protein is CASSGQQGYEQFF.

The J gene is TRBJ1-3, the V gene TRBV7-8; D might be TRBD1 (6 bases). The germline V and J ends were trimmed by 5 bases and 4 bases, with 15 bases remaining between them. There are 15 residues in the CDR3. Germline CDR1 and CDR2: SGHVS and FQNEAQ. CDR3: CASSRGAGAGNTIYF. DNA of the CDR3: TGTGCCAGCAGCCGAGGAGCAGGGGCCGGAAACACCATATATTTT.